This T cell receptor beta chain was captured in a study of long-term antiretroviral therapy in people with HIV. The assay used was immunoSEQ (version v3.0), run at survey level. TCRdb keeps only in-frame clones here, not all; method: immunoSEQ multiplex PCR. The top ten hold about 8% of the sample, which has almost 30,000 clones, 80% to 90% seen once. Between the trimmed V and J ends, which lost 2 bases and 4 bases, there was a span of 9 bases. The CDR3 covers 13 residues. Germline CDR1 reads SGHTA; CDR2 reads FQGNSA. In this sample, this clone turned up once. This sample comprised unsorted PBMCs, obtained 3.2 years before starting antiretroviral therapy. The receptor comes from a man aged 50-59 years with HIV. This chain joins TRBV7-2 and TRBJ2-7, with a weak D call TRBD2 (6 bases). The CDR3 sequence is CASSLLAVYEQYF. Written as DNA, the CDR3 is TGTGCCAGCAGCTTATTAGCGGTTTACGAGCAGTACTTC. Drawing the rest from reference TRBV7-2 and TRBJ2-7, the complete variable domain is GAGVSQSPSNKVTEKGKDVELRCDPISGHTALYWYRQSLGQGLEFLIYFQGNSAPDKSGLPSDRFSAERTGGSVSTLTIQRTQQEDSAVYLCASSLLAVYEQYFGPGTRLTVT.